This TCR beta chain was identified during a study of shared T cell receptors in the human thymus. Data came from immunoSEQ multiplex PCR; TCRdb stores just in-frame clones and leaves some out. In the table there are more than 550,000 clones, around 87% of which are singletons. CDR1 is MGHDK, CDR2 SYGVNS, per germline. The CDR3 runs 17 residues. The J segment lost 4 bases and the V segment lost 6 bases, leaving 11 bases of the junction unmatched. These data are also associated with another study on human thymus T cells. In that study: Thymus specimens were resections from corrective heart surgery. Within thymic and blood repertoires, V and J gene usage appeared to be biased.

This receptor was identified in a boy less than two years old with a congenital heart defect. The source material was thymocytes. This chain links TRBV25-1 with TRBJ2-3, with 12 bases aligning to TRBD1. The CDR3 loop reads CASSLKGDRGLADTQYF. CDR3 in DNA: TGTGCCAGCAGCCTAAAGGGGGACAGGGGGCTTGCAGATACGCAGTATTTT. Full variable domain (outside the CDR3, taken from reference TRBV25-1 and TRBJ2-3): EADIYQTPRYLVIGTGKKITLECSQTMGHDKMYWYQQDPGMELHLIHYSYGVNSTEKGDLSSESTVSRIRTEHFPLTLESARPSHTSQYLCASSLKGDRGLADTQYFGPGTRLTVL.